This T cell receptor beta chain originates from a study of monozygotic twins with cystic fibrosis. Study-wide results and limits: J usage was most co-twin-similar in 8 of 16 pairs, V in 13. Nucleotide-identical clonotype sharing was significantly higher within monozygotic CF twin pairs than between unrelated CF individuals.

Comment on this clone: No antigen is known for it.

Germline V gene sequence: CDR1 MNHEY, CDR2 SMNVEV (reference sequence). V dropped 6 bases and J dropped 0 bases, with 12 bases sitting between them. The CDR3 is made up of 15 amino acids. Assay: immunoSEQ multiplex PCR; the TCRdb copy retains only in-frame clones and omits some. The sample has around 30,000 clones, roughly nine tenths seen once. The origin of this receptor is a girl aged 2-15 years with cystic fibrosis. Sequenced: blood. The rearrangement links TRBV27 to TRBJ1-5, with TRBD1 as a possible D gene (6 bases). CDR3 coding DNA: TGTGCCAGCAGAATGGACAGAAATAGCAATCAGCCCCAGCATTTT. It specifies CASRMDRNSNQPQHF.